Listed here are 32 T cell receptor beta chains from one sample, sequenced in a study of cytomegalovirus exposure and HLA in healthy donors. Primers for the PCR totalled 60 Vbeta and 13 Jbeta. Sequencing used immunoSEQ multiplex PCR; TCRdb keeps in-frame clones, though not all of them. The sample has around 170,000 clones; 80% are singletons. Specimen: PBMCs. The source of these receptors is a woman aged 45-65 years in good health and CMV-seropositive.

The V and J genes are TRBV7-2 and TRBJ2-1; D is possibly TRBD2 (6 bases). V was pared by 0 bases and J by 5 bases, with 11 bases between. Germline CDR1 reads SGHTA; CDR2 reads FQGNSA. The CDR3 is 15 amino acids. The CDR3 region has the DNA TGTGCCAGCAGCTTAGCTGTGGGACTCGACAATGAGCAGTTCTTC. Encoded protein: CASSLAVGLDNEQFF.

CDR3 nucleotide sequence: TGTGCCAGCAGTGACGCGGCGGGGGGACGGGGGGAGCTGTTTTTT. Translated: CASSDAAGGRGELFF. V usage is TRBV2 and J usage is TRBJ2-2; 8 nucleotides agree with TRBD2. Trimming took 3 bases from V and 8 from J; bases not matched to a gene: 8. Per the germline V gene, CDR1 is SNHLY and CDR2 is FYNNEI. The CDR3 spans 15 residues.

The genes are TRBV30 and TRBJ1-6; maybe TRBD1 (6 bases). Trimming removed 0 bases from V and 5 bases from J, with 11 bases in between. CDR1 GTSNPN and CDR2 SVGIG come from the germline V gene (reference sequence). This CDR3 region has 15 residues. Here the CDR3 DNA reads TGTGCCTGGAGTGTACGGGCAGGGGATAATTCACCCCTCCACTTT. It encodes CAWSVRAGDNSPLHF.

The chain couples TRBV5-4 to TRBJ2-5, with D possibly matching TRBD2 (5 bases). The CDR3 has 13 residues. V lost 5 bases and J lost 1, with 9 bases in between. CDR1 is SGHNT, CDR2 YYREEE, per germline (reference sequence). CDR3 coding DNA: TGTGCCAGCAGAGCCGGGATCCAAGAGACCCAGTACTTC. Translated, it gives CASRAGIQETQYF.

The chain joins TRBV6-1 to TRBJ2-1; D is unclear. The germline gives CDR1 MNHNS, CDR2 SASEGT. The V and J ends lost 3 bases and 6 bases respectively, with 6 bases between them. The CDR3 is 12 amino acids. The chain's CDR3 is CASSDVRNEQFF. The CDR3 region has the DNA TGTGCCAGCAGTGACGTCCGCAATGAGCAGTTCTTC.

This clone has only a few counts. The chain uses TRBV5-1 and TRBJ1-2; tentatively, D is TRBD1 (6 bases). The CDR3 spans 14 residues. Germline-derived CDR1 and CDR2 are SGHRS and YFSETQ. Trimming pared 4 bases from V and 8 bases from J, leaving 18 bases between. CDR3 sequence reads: CASSIHQGPGGYTF. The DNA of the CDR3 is TGCGCCAGCAGCATCCATCAGGGGCCGGGGGGCTACACCTTC.

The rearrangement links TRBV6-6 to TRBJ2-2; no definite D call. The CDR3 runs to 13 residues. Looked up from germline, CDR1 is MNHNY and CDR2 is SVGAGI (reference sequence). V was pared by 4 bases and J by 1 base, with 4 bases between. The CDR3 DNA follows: TGTGCCAGCAGTTCAGGGAACACCGGGGAGCTGTTTTTT. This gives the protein CASSSGNTGELFF.

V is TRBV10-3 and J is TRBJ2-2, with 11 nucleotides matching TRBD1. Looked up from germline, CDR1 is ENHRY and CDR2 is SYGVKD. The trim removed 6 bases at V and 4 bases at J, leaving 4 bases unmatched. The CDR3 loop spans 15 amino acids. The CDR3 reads CAIRVGTGGTGELFF. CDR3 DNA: TGTGCCATCAGGGTTGGGACAGGGGGCACCGGGGAGCTGTTTTTT.

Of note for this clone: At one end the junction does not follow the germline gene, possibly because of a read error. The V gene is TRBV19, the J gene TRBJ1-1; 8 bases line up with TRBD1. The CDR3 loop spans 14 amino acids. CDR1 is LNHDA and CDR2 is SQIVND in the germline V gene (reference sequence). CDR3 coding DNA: TGTGCCAGTAGGATAGACAGGGGAAGCACTGAAGCTTTCTTT. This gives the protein CASRIDRGSTEAFF.

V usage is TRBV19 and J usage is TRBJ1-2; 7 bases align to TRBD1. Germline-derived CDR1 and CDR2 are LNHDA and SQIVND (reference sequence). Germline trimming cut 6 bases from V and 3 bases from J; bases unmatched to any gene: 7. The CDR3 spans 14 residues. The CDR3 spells CASRTGTRDYGYTF. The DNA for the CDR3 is TGTGCCAGTAGGACAGGGACTCGTGACTATGGCTACACCTTC. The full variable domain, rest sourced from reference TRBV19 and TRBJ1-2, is DGGITQSPKYLFRKEGQNVTLSCEQNLNHDAMYWYRQDPGQGLRLIYYSQIVNDFQKGDIAEGYSVSREKKESFPLTVTSAQKNPTAFYLCASRTGTRDYGYTFGSGTRLTVV.

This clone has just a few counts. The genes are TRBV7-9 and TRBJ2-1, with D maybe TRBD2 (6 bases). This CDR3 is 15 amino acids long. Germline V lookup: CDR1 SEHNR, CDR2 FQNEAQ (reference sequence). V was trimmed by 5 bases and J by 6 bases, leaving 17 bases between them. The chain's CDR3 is CASSPTNLARNEQFF. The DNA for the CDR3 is TGTGCCAGCAGCCCCACAAATCTAGCGCGCAATGAGCAGTTCTTC.

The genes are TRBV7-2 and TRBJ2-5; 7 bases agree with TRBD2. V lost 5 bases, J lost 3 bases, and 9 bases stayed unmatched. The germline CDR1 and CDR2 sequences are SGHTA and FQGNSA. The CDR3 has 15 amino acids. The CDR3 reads CASSPLLGREETQYF. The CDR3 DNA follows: TGTGCCAGCAGCCCACTCCTGGGGAGGGAAGAGACCCAGTACTTC. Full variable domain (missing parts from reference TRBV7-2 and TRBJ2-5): GAGVSQSPSNKVTEKGKDVELRCDPISGHTALYWYRQSLGQGLEFLIYFQGNSAPDKSGLPSDRFSAERTGGSVSTLTIQRTQQEDSAVYLCASSPLLGREETQYFGPGTRLLVL.

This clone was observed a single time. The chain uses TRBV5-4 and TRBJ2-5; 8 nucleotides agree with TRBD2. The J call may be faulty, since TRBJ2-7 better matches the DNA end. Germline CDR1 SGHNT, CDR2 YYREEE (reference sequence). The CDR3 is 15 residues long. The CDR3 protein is CASSLGGGPYYEQYF. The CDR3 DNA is TGTGCCAGCAGCTTGGGCGGGGGGCCGTACTACGAGCAGTACTTC.

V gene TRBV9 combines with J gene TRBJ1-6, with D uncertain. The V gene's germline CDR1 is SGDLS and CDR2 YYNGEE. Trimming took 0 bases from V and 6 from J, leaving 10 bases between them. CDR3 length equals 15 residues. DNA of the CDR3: TGTGCCAGCAGCGTAGAGCCGGGTCGTAATTCACCCCTCCACTTT. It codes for CASSVEPGRNSPLHF.

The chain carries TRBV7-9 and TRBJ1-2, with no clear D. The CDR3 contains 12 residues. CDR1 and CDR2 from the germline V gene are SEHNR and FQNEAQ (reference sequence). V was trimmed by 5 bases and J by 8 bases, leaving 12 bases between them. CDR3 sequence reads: CASSKFWEGYTF. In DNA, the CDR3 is TGTGCCAGCAGCAAGTTTTGGGAGGGCTACACCTTC.

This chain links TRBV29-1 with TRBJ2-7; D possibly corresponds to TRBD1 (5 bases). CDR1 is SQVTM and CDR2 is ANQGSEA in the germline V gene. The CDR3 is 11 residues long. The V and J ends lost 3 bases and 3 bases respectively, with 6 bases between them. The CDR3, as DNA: TGCAGCGTTGACCAGGGCTACGAGCAGTACTTC. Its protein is CSVDQGYEQYF.

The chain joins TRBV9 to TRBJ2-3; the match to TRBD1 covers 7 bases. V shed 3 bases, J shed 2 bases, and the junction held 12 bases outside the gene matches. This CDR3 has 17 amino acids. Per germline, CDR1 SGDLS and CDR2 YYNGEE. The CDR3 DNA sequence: TGTGCCAGCAGCGCGCTCAGACAGGGAAGTACCACAGATACGCAGTATTTT. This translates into CASSALRQGSTTDTQYF. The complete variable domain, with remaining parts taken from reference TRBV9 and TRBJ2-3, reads DSGVTQTPKHLITATGQRVTLRCSPRSGDLSVYWYQQSLDQGLQFLIQYYNGEERAKGNILERFSAQQFPDLHSELNLSSLELGDSALYFCASSALRQGSTTDTQYFGPGTRLTVL.

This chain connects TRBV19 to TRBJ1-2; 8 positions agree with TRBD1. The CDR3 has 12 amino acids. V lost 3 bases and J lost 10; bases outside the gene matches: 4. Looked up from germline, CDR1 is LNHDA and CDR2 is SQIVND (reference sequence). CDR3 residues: CASSIRDRYYTF. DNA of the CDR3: TGTGCCAGTAGTATCCGGGACAGGTACTACACCTTC.

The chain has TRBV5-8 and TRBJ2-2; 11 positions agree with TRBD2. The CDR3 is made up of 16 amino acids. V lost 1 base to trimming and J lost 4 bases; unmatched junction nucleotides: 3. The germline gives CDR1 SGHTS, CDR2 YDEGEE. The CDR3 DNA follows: TGTGCCAGCAGCTTGTTTAGCGGGAGGGGCACCGGGGAGCTGTTTTTT. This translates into CASSLFSGRGTGELFF.

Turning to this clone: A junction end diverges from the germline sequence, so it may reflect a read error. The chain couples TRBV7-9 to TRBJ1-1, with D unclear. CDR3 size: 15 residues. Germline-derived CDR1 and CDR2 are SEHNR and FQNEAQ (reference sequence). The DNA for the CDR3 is TGTTCCAGCAGCTTAAGTAACGGGATGAACACTGAAGCTTTCTTT. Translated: CSSSLSNGMNTEAFF.

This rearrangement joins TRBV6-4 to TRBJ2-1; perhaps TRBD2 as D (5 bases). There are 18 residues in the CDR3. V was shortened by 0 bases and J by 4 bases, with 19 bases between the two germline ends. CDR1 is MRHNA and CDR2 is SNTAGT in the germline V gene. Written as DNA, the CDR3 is TGTGCCAGCAGTGACTCCTCCCTCCTCGGACTTCGATACAATGAGCAGTTCTTC. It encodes CASSDSSLLGLRYNEQFF.

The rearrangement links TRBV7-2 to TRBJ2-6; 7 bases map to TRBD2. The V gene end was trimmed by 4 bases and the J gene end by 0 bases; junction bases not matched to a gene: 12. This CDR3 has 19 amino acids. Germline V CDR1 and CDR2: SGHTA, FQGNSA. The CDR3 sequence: CASSSGGVKVFSGANVLTF. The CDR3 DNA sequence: TGTGCCAGCAGCTCTGGGGGGGTCAAGGTTTTCTCTGGGGCCAACGTCCTGACTTTC.

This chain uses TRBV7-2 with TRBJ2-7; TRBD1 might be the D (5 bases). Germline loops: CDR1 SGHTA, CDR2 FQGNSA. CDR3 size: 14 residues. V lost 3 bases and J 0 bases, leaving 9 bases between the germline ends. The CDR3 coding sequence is TGTGCCAGCAGCTTTGACAGAACCTCCTACGAGCAGTACTTC. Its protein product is CASSFDRTSYEQYF.

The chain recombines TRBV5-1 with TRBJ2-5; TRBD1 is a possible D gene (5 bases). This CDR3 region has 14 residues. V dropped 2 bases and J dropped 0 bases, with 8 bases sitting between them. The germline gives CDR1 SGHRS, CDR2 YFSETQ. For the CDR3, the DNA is TGCGCCAGCAGCTTTTGGACAAACCAAGAGACCCAGTACTTC. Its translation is CASSFWTNQETQYF.

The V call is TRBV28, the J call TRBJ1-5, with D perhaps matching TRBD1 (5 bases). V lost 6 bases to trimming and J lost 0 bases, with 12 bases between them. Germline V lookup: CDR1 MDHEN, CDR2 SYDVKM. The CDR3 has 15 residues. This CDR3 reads CASRFTGYSNQPQHF. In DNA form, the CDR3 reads TGTGCCAGCAGATTTACAGGCTATAGCAATCAGCCCCAGCATTTT.

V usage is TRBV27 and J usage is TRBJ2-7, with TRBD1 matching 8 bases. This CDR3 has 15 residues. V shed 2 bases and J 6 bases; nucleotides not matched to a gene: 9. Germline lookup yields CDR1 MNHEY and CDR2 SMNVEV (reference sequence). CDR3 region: CASSLKTGDRGEQYF. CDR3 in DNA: TGTGCCAGCAGTTTAAAGACAGGGGATAGGGGCGAGCAGTACTTC.

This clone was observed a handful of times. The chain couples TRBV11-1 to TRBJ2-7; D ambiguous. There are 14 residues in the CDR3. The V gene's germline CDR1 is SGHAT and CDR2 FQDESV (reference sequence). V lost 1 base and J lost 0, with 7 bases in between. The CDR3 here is CASSLDVSSYEQYF. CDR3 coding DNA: TGTGCCAGCAGCTTAGATGTTAGCTCCTACGAGCAGTACTTC.

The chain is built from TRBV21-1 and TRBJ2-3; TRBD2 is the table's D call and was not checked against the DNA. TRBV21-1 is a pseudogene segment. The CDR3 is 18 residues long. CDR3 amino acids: CASSRNVRAWAWTDTQYF. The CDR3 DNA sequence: TGTGCCAGCAGCCGAAATGTGAGGGCGTGGGCATGGACAGATACGCAGTATTTT.

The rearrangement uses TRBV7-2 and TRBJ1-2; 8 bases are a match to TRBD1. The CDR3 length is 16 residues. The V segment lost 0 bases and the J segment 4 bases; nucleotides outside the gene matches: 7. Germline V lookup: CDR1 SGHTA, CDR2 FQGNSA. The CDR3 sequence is CASSLARTGRFYGYTF. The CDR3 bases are TGTGCCAGCAGCTTAGCGCGGACAGGGAGGTTCTATGGCTACACCTTC.

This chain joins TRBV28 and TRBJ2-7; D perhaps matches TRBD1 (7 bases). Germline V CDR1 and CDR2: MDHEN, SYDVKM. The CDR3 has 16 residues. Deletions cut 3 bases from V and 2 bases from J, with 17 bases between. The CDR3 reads CASSFGSGGKAYEQYF. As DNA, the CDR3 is TGTGCCAGCAGTTTCGGCTCAGGGGGGAAGGCCTACGAGCAGTACTTC. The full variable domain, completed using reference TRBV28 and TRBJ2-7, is DVKVTQSSRYLVKRTGEKVFLECVQDMDHENMFWYRQDPGLGLRLIYFSYDVKMKEKGDIPEGYSVSREKKERFSLILESASTNQTSMYLCASSFGSGGKAYEQYFGPGTRLTVT.

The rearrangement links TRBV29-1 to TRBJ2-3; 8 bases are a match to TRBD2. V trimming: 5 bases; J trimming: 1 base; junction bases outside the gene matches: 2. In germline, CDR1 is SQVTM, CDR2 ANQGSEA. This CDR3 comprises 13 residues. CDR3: CSVLRGGTDTQYF. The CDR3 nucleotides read TGCAGCGTTTTGCGGGGGGGCACAGATACGCAGTATTTT.

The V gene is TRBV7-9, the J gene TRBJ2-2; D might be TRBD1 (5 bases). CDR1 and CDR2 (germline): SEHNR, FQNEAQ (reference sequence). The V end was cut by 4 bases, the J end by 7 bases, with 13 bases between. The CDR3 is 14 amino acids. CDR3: CASSSQGGLGELFF. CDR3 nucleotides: TGTGCCAGCAGCTCCCAGGGTGGTCTCGGGGAGCTGTTTTTT.